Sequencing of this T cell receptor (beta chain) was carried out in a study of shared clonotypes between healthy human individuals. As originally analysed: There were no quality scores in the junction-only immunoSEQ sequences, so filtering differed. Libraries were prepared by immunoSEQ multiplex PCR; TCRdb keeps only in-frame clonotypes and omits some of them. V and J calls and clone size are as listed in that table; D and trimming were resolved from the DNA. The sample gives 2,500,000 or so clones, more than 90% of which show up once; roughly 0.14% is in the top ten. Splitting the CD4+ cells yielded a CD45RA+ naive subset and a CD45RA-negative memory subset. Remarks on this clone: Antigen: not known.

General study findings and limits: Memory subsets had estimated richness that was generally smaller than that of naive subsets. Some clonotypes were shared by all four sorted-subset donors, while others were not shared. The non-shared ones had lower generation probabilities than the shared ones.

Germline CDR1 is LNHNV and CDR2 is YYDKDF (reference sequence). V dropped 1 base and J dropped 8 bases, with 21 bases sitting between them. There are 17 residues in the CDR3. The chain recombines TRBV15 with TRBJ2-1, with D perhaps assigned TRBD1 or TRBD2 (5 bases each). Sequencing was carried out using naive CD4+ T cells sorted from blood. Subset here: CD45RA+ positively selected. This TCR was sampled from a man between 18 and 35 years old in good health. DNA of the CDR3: TGTGCCACCAGCAGAGGTAGAGGGACCCCATCCGACGATGAGCAGTTCTTC. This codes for CATSRGRGTPSDDEQFF.